This T cell receptor beta chain stems from a study of blood T cells in healthy people across ages. Study-wide findings and caveats: More naive CD4+ cells and higher diversity were found in long-lived than in aged donors.

This CDR3 is 14 amino acids long. From germline, CDR1 is SGHVS and CDR2 FNYEAQ. Trimming stripped 1 base from V and 2 bases from J, with 7 bases between. Comments on this clonotype: Its antigen remains unidentified.

A second about 6 to 12 cycle PCR used barcoded and J-beta primers. TCRdb reprocessed the 5' RACE reads with MiXCR, giving one entry per CDR3 protein. Among 1.5 million or so distinct CDR3 sequences listed, 42% were seen once. The specimen was blood. This chain joins TRBV7-6 and TRBJ2-3; weak D call: TRBD2 (6 bases). This sequence was found in a woman under 30 in good health. In DNA form, the CDR3 reads TGTGCCAGCAGCTTAGTAGCGGTCACAGATACGCAGTATTTT. It translates to CASSLVAVTDTQYF.